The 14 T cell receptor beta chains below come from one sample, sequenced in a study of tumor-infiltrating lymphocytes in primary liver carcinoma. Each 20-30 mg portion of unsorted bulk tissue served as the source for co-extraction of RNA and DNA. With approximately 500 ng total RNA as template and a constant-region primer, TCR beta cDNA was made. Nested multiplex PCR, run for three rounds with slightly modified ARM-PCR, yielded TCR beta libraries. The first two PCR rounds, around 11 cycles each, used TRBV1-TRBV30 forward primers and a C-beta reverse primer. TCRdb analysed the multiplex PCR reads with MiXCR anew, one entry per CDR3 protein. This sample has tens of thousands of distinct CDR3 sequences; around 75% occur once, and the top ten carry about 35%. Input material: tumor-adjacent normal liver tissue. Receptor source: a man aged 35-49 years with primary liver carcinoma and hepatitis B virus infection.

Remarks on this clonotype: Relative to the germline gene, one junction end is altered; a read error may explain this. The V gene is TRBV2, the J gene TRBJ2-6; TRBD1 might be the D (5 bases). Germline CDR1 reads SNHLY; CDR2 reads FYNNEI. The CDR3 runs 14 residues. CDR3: CASSVDSGANVLAF. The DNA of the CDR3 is TGTGCCAGCAGTGTGGATTCTGGGGCCAACGTCCTGGCTTTT. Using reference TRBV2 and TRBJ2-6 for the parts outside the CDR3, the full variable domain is EPEVTQTPSHQVTQMGQEVILRCVPISNHLYFYWYRQILGQKVEFLVSFYNNEISEKSEIFDDQFSVERPDGSNFTLKIRSTKLEDSAMYFCASSVDSGANVLAFGAGSRLTVL.

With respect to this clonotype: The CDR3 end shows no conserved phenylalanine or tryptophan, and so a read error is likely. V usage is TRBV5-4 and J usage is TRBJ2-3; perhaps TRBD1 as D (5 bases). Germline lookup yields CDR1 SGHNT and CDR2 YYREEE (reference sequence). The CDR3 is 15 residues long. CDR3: CASSLAERGTGTQYY. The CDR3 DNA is TGTGCCAGCAGCTTGGCAGAAAGGGGTACAGGTACGCAGTATTAT.

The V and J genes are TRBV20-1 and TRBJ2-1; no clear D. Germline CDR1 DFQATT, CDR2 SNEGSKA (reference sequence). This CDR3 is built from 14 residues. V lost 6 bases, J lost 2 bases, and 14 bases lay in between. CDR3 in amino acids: CSAKPPGPYNEQFF. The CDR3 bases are TGCAGTGCCAAGCCCCCCGGGCCCTACAATGAGCAGTTCTTC.

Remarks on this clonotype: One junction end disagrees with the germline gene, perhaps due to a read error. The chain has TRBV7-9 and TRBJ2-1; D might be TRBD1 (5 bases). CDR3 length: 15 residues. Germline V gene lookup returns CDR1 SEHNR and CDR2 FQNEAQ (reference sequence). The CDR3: CSSSDSLSENNEEFF. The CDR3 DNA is TGTTCCAGTAGTGACAGTTTATCCGAAAACAATGAGGAGTTCTTC.

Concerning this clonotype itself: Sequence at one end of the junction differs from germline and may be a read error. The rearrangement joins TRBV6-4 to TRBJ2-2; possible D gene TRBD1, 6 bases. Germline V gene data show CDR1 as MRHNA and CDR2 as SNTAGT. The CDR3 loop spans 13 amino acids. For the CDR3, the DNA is TGTCCCAGCTGTGCGGAAGGGGCAGGGGAGCTGTTTTTC. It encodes CPSCAEGAGELFF.

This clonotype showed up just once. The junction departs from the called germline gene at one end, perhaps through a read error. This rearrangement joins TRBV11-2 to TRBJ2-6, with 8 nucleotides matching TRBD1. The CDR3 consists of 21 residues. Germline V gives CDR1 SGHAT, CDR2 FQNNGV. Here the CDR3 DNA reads TGTGCCAGCAGTGTGGGGGGAGACAGGGGCATTTCCCTCTCTGGGGCCAAAGTCCTGACTTTC. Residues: CASSVGGDRGISLSGAKVLTF.

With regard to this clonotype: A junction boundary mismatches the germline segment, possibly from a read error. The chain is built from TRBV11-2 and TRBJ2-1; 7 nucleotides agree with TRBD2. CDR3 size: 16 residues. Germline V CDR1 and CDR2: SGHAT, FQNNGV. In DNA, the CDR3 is TGTGCCAGCAACTCAACCATGTGCGGGGGTTACAATGAGCAATTCTTC. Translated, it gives CASNSTMCGGYNEQFF.

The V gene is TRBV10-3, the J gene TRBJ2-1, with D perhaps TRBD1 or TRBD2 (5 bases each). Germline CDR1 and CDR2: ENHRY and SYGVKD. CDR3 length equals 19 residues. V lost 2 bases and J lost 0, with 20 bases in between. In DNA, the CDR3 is TGTGCCATCAGTGAGCCGGGACCAGTGGGATTCAGCTCCTACAATGAGCAGTTCTTC. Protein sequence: CAISEPGPVGFSSYNEQFF.

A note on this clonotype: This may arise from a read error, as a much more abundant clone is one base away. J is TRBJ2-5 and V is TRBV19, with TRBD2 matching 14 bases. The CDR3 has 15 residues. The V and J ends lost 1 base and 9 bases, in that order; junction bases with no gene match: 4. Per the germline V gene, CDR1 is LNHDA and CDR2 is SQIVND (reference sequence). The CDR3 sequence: CASSIVTSGREAQYF. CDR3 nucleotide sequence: TGTGCCAGTAGTATAGTGACTAGCGGGAGGGAGGCCCAGTACTTC.

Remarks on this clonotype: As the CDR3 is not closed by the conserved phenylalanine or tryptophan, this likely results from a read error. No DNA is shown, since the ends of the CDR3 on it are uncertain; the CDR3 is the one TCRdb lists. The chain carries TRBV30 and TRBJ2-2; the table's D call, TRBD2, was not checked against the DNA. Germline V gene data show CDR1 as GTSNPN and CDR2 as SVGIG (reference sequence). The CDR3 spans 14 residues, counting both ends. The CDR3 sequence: CDWRGQEDTGERFL.

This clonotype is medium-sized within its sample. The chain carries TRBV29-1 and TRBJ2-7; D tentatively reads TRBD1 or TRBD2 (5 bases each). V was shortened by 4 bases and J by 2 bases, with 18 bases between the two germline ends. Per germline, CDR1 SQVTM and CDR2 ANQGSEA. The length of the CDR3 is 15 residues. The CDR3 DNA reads TGCAGCGTTGCGAGTGGATGGGGGATGCCCTACGAGCAGTACTTC. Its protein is CSVASGWGMPYEQYF.

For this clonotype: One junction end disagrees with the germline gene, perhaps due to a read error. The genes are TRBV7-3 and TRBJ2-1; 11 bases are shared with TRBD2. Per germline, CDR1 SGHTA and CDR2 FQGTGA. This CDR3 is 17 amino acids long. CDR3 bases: TGTGCCAACAGCTTAGAACTAGCGGGAGTCCGCTACGATGTGCAGTTCTTC. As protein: CANSLELAGVRYDVQFF.

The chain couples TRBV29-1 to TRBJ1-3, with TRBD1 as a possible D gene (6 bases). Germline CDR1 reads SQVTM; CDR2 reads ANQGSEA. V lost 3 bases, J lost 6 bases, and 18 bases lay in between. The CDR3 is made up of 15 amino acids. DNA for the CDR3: TGCAGCGTTGACTCAGGGACATGGAGAGTAAACACCATATATTTT. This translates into CSVDSGTWRVNTIYF.

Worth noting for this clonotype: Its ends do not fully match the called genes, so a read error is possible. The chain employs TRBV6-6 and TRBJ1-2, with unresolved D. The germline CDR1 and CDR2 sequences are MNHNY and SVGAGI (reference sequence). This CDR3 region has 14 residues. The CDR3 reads CVSRGRVTNYGYTF. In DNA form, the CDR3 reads TGTGTCAGCAGAGGAAGGGTTACTAACTATGGCTACACCTTC.